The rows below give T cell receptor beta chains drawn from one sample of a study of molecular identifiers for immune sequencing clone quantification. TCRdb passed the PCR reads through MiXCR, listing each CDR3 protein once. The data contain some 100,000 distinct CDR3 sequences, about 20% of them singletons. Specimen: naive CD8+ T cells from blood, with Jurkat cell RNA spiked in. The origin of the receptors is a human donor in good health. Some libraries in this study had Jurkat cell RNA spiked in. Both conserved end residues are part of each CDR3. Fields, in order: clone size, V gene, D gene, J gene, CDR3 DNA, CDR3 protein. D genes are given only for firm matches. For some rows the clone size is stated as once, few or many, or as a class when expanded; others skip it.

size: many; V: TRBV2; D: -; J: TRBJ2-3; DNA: TGTGCCAGCAGTGACGGGTGGCAGCCAAGCACAGATACGCAGTATTTT; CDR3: CASSDGWQPSTDTQYF
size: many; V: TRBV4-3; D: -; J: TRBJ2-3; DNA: TGCGCCAGCAGCCAAGATTGGGGCCCAGATACGCAGTATTTT; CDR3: CASSQDWGPDTQYF
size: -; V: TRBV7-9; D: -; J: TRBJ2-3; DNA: TGTGCCAGCAGCGGTTGGGGCAGGGGGGAGGATACGCAGTATTTT; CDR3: CASSGWGRGEDTQYF
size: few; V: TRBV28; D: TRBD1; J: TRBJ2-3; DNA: TGTGCCAGCAGTCGGGACAGGCTGACGGATACGCAGTATTTT; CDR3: CASSRDRLTDTQYF
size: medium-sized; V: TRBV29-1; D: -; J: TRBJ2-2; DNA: TGCAGCGTTGAAGATCGCTGGCTGGGGACTACCGGGGAGCTGTTTTTT; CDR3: CSVEDRWLGTTGELFF
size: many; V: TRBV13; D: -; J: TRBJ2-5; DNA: TGTGCCAGCAGCTTAACGACAATGGAGCAGAGTGTTTGGGAGACCCAGTACTTC; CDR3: CASSLTTMEQSVWETQYF
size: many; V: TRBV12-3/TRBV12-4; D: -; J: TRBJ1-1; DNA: TGTGCCAGCAGTTTAAATTCCCTCACAGGGAACACTGAAGCTTTCTTT; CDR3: CASSLNSLTGNTEAFF
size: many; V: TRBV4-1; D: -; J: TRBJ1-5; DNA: TGCGCCAGCAGCCAAGATCAATCGAGCAATCAGCCCCAGCATTTT; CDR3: CASSQDQSSNQPQHF
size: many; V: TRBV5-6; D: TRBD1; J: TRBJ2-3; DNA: TGTGCCAGCAGCCGGGACAGGTACACAGATACGCAGTATTTT; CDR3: CASSRDRYTDTQYF
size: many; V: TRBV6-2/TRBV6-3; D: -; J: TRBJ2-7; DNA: TGTGCCAGCAGTCGCGGAGGGAGCTCCTACGAGCAGTACTTC; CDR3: CASSRGGSSYEQYF
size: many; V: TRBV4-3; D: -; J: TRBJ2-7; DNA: TGCGCCAGCAGCCAAGAATTGATAGCGCCCGGGACAACCGGCTACGAGCAGTACTTC; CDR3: CASSQELIAPGTTGYEQYF
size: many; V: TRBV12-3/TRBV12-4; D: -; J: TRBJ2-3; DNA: TGTGCCACCAGGGGGGGCACAGATACGCAGTATTTT; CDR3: CATRGGTDTQYF
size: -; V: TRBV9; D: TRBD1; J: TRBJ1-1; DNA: TGTGCCAGCAGCGCCGGACAGGGATTCACTGAAGCTTTCTTT; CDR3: CASSAGQGFTEAFF
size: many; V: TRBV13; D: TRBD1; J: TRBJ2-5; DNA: TGTGCCAGCAGCTTTCCAGGGGGAGAGACCCAGTACTTC; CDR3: CASSFPGGETQYF
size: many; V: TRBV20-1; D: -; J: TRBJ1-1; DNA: TGCAGTGCTAGAGATGGCCTGAACACTGAAGCTTTCTTT; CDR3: CSARDGLNTEAFF
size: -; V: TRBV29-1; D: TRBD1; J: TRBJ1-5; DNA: TGCAGCGTTGAGTTTGGGACAGGGTCTGCGAGCACAGATACGCAGCATTTT; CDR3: CSVEFGTGSASTDTQHF
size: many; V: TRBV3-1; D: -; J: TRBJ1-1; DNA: TGTGCCAGCAGTGGGGGGTGGACTGAAGCTTTCTTT; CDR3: CASSGGWTEAFF
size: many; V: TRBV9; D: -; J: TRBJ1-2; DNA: TGTGCCAGCAGCTCAGGGGAGACAGAAGATGGCTACACCTTC; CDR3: CASSSGETEDGYTF